This T cell receptor (beta chain) was recorded in a study of T cells in Graves' hyperthyroidism and ophthalmopathy. Broader study findings: Ophthalmopathy got predicted by the model a median around 6.8 months before its onset.

Patients were aged 18 to 65, had disease duration under 2 months, and had newly diagnosed hyperthyroidism. Amplification targeted TCR beta CDR3 regions from RNA transcripts. A first-round RT-PCR of the TCR CDR3 used the HTBI primer set. MiXCR, applied by TCRdb to the multiplex PCR reads, yields one record per CDR3 protein. The sample lists around 440,000 distinct CDR3 sequences; 15% to 17% were seen once. Germline CDR1 reads DFQATT; CDR2 reads SNEGSKA (reference sequence). The CDR3 totals 12 residues. Germline trimming cut 2 bases from V and 3 bases from J; bases unmatched to any gene: 0. Many counts were recorded for this clonotype. Antigen specificity is unknown.

This chain links TRBV20-1 with TRBJ2-7; 8 positions agree with TRBD2. The sequenced sample was blood. This sequence originates from a woman between 18 and 29 years old with Graves' hyperthyroidism. The CDR3 sequence is CSARTSGYEQYF. The CDR3 coding sequence is TGCAGTGCTAGAACTAGCGGCTACGAGCAGTACTTC.